This T cell receptor beta chain was sequenced in a study of beta chain features in type 1 diabetes. Across the study: Sorted cell examination encompassed approximately 110 million cells across all samples.

Expressed TCRB transcripts got sequenced, as all isolated RNA was reverse transcribed. Here immunoSEQ multiplex PCR was the method, and the copy in TCRdb shows in-frame clones only, minus some. The repertoire holds 620,000 or so clones, with about 14% as singletons. V lost 2 bases and J lost 5, with 13 bases in between. CDR3 length: 15 amino acids. Germline V lookup: CDR1 SGHNT, CDR2 YYREEE (reference sequence). This clone was counted between two and nine times. What it recognizes is unknown. Study results and limitations: VDJ junctions in type 1 diabetes patients carried more deletions and fewer insertions. Type 1 diabetes patients showed a moderate but significant shortening of TCRB CDR3s in all four CD4+ subsets.

The chain joins TRBV5-4 to TRBJ1-4, with a possible D match to TRBD1 (5 bases). The origin of this receptor is a man between 18 and 29 years old in good health. The sequenced material came from naive CD4+ T cells from blood. The CDR3 DNA sequence: TGTGCCAGCAGCTTTACAGGTGCCGGGAATGAAAAACTGTTTTTT. Translated: CASSFTGAGNEKLFF.